This passage covers 5 T cell receptor beta chains from one sample sequenced in a study of T cell responses to AZD1222 COVID-19 vaccine. Sequencing was performed with immunoSEQ multiplex PCR; in TCRdb, only in-frame clones are kept and a portion is missing. The table shows 120,000 to 150,000 clones, with 93% occurring only once. The sample in question was peripheral blood, obtained on day 0 of AZD1222 vaccination. Every receptor here comes from an adult in good health.

The rearrangement links TRBV4-2 to TRBJ1-2; 8 nucleotides agree with TRBD1. The V segment lost 4 bases and the J segment 6 bases; nucleotides outside the gene matches: 10. CDR1 and CDR2 from the germline V gene are LGHNA and YNFKEQ. The CDR3 spans 15 residues. CDR3 sequence reads: CASSLGTGSGDGYTF. DNA for the CDR3: TGTGCCAGCAGCCTCGGGACAGGTAGTGGGGATGGCTACACCTTC.

This clone is judged medium-sized. The chain recombines TRBV5-1 with TRBJ1-1, with D perhaps TRBD1 (6 bases). V was pared by 0 bases and J by 3 bases, with 18 bases between. Per germline, CDR1 SGHRS and CDR2 YFSETQ. This CDR3 contains 17 residues. This CDR3 reads CASSLGPWGRRYTEAFF. CDR3 bases: TGCGCCAGCAGCTTGGGGCCTTGGGGGCGCAGGTACACTGAAGCTTTCTTT.

The chain joins TRBV7-9 to TRBJ1-2; possibly TRBD1 for D (5 bases). Germline V gives CDR1 SEHNR, CDR2 FQNEAQ (reference sequence). Trimming left V 1 base short and J 4 bases short, with 16 bases between. This CDR3 has 16 residues. CDR3 protein: CASSLGLTADPYGYTF. The CDR3 DNA sequence: TGTGCCAGCAGCTTAGGGCTGACAGCGGACCCCTATGGCTACACCTTC.

The V gene is TRBV18, the J gene TRBJ2-2; 13 bases align to TRBD2. Germline trimming cut 2 bases from V and 5 bases from J; bases unmatched to any gene: 5. This CDR3 spans 17 amino acids. The germline V gene has CDR1 KGHSH and CDR2 LQKENI. CDR3 sequence: CASSPSGLAGDTGELFF. The CDR3 coding sequence is TGTGCCAGCTCACCATCCGGACTAGCGGGAGATACCGGGGAGCTGTTTTTT.

The chain combines TRBV24-1 with TRBJ2-4; no definite D call. The V and J ends lost 9 bases and 4 bases respectively, with 12 bases between them. Germline assignment: CDR1 KGHDR and CDR2 SFDVKD. This CDR3 is 13 amino acids long. CDR3: CATPVGKKNIQYF. The CDR3 coding sequence is TGTGCCACCCCTGTTGGAAAAAAAAACATTCAGTACTTC.